Listed below are T cell receptor beta chains from one sample, sequenced in a study of cytomegalovirus exposure and HLA in healthy donors. The repertoire was sequenced with immunoSEQ multiplex PCR; TCRdb's copy has only in-frame clones and lacks some. The sample records some 63,000 clones, about four fifths being singletons. The sequenced sample consisted of PBMCs. These receptor sequences come from a woman aged 40 to 49 in good health and CMV-seronegative. The CDR3 runs from the conserved cysteine through the conserved F or W. The order of the fields is CDR3 DNA, CDR3 protein, V gene, J gene, CDR3 length, clone size, D gene. A D gene is named only where the DNA matches it firmly. Rows give clone size only sometimes, using once, few, many, or a class for an expanded clone.

CDR3 DNA: TGCGCCAGCAGCTTGCTAGCGGGGTCCTACGAGCAGTACTTC; CDR3 protein: CASSLLAGSYEQYF; V gene: TRBV5-1; J gene: TRBJ2-7; CDR3 length: 14; clone size: -; D gene: TRBD2
CDR3 DNA: TGTGCCAGCAGCTTAGCAATAATGGGACAGTTGAACACTGAAGCTTTCTTT; CDR3 protein: CASSLAIMGQLNTEAFF; V gene: TRBV7-9; J gene: TRBJ1-1; CDR3 length: 17; clone size: -; D gene: TRBD1
CDR3 DNA: TGTGCCAGCTCACCCCCGCAAGGGGGCTCTGGAAACACCATATATTTT; CDR3 protein: CASSPPQGGSGNTIYF; V gene: TRBV18; J gene: TRBJ1-3; CDR3 length: 16; clone size: -; D gene: -
CDR3 DNA: TGTGCCAGCACCAAGGGGACAGGGATTACAGATACGCAGTATTTT; CDR3 protein: CASTKGTGITDTQYF; V gene: TRBV6-1; J gene: TRBJ2-3; CDR3 length: 15; clone size: -; D gene: TRBD1
CDR3 DNA: TGTGCCAGCAGCTCCATGCCAACTAGTTTCTACGAGCAGTACTTC; CDR3 protein: CASSSMPTSFYEQYF; V gene: TRBV7-2; J gene: TRBJ2-7; CDR3 length: 15; clone size: -; D gene: -
CDR3 DNA: TGTGCCAGCAGTGCTGGGACAGGTCTATCCTACGAGCAGTACTTC; CDR3 protein: CASSAGTGLSYEQYF; V gene: TRBV2; J gene: TRBJ2-7; CDR3 length: 15; clone size: -; D gene: TRBD1
CDR3 DNA: TGCGCTCCCAGAGGGCAGGGGGGTGAAAAACTGTTTTTT; CDR3 protein: CAPRGQGGEKLFF; V gene: TRBV10-2; J gene: TRBJ1-4; CDR3 length: 13; clone size: -; D gene: TRBD1
CDR3 DNA: TGCGCCAGCAGCCAAGATAGGGGACAGAGCTTC; CDR3 protein: CASSQDRGQSF; V gene: TRBV4-3; J gene: TRBJ2-4; CDR3 length: 11; clone size: -; D gene: TRBD1
CDR3 DNA: TGCAGCGTTGTAGATGGCTACACCTTC; CDR3 protein: CSVVDGYTF; V gene: TRBV29-1; J gene: TRBJ1-2; CDR3 length: 9; clone size: -; D gene: -
CDR3 DNA: TGTGCCAGCAGTTGGGGCCAGGGGTTGGCTGGCTACACCTTC; CDR3 protein: CASSWGQGLAGYTF; V gene: TRBV28; J gene: TRBJ1-2; CDR3 length: 14; clone size: -; D gene: -
CDR3 DNA: TGTGCCAGCAGCTTGACAGGGGCGGGGGGCTACACCTTC; CDR3 protein: CASSLTGAGGYTF; V gene: TRBV7-3; J gene: TRBJ1-2; CDR3 length: 13; clone size: -; D gene: TRBD1
CDR3 DNA: TGCAGCGCGGGAGGGACGCTCACCGGGGAGCTGTTTTTT; CDR3 protein: CSAGGTLTGELFF; V gene: TRBV29-1; J gene: TRBJ2-2; CDR3 length: 13; clone size: -; D gene: TRBD2
CDR3 DNA: TGCGCCAGCAGGGACGGACAGGGGGATTCAGAGACCCAGTACTTC; CDR3 protein: CASRDGQGDSETQYF; V gene: TRBV10-2; J gene: TRBJ2-5; CDR3 length: 15; clone size: once; D gene: TRBD1
CDR3 DNA: TGTGCCAGCAGTGACGGCGGGGGGATTTACAATGAGCAGTTCTTC; CDR3 protein: CASSDGGGIYNEQFF; V gene: TRBV28; J gene: TRBJ2-1; CDR3 length: 15; clone size: -; D gene: TRBD2
CDR3 DNA: TGTGCCAGCAGTTTCCAACCGACAGGCGAAAATGAAAAACTGTTTTTT; CDR3 protein: CASSFQPTGENEKLFF; V gene: TRBV6-6; J gene: TRBJ1-4; CDR3 length: 16; clone size: -; D gene: -
CDR3 DNA: TGTGCCACCAGCAGAGATAGGCAGGGGGTCGGCTACACCTTC; CDR3 protein: CATSRDRQGVGYTF; V gene: TRBV15; J gene: TRBJ1-2; CDR3 length: 14; clone size: -; D gene: TRBD1
CDR3 DNA: TGCGCCAGCAGCCAAGTTTGGCCCCTAGCGACATCTAGCAATCAGCCCCAGCATTTT; CDR3 protein: CASSQVWPLATSSNQPQHF; V gene: TRBV4-3; J gene: TRBJ1-5; CDR3 length: 19; clone size: -; D gene: -
CDR3 DNA: TGCGCCAGCAGCTTGGGGGCCCGGAGCGGGAGGGAGAATGAGCAGTTCTTC; CDR3 protein: CASSLGARSGRENEQFF; V gene: TRBV5-1; J gene: TRBJ2-1; CDR3 length: 17; clone size: few; D gene: TRBD2
CDR3 DNA: TGTGCCATCAGCCCTTGGGGTGGACTAGCGGGAGTCTCGACCGGGGAGCTGTTTTTT; CDR3 protein: CAISPWGGLAGVSTGELFF; V gene: TRBV10-3; J gene: TRBJ2-2; CDR3 length: 19; clone size: -; D gene: TRBD2
CDR3 DNA: TGCAGTGCTAGCCTGAGCCCCCCTTACACCTTC; CDR3 protein: CSASLSPPYTF; V gene: TRBV20-1; J gene: TRBJ1-2; CDR3 length: 11; clone size: -; D gene: -
CDR3 DNA: TGTGCCAGCAGTGACTCCCTCACCGGGGAGCTGTTTTTT; CDR3 protein: CASSDSLTGELFF; V gene: TRBV6-4; J gene: TRBJ2-2; CDR3 length: 13; clone size: few; D gene: -
CDR3 DNA: TGTGCCAGCTCACCCCCGGGACAGGGGACCTACGAGCAGTACTTC; CDR3 protein: CASSPPGQGTYEQYF; V gene: TRBV18; J gene: TRBJ2-7; CDR3 length: 15; clone size: few; D gene: TRBD1
CDR3 DNA: TGTGCCTGGAGTTCAGGGCCGTATCAGCCCCAGCATTTT; CDR3 protein: CAWSSGPYQPQHF; V gene: TRBV30; J gene: TRBJ1-5; CDR3 length: 13; clone size: few; D gene: -
CDR3 DNA: TGTGCCAGCAGCAGGGGACAGGGGGGCCGAATGGGGCCCCAGCATTTT; CDR3 protein: CASSRGQGGRMGPQHF; V gene: TRBV5-6; J gene: TRBJ1-5; CDR3 length: 16; clone size: -; D gene: TRBD1
CDR3 DNA: TGTGCCACCAAAGGAGGGGGGGACCAGGGCACTGAAGCTTTCTTT; CDR3 protein: CATKGGGDQGTEAFF; V gene: TRBV10-3; J gene: TRBJ1-1; CDR3 length: 15; clone size: -; D gene: -
CDR3 DNA: TGCGCCAGCAGCTTGGCTAGCGGGAGTTTGAACGAGCAGTACTTC; CDR3 protein: CASSLASGSLNEQYF; V gene: TRBV5-1; J gene: TRBJ2-7; CDR3 length: 15; clone size: -; D gene: TRBD2
CDR3 DNA: TGCGCCAGCAGCTTAGCACTAGCGGGATCGAGCTCCTACAATGAGCAGTTCTTC; CDR3 protein: CASSLALAGSSSYNEQFF; V gene: TRBV5-1; J gene: TRBJ2-1; CDR3 length: 18; clone size: once; D gene: TRBD2
CDR3 DNA: TGCGCCAGCAGCCAAGAGTTAGGGACAAGTGAGACCCAGTACTTC; CDR3 protein: CASSQELGTSETQYF; V gene: TRBV4-1; J gene: TRBJ2-5; CDR3 length: 15; clone size: -; D gene: -
CDR3 DNA: TGTGCCAGCAGTTACGGCAGGGAACAGCCCCAGCATTTT; CDR3 protein: CASSYGREQPQHF; V gene: TRBV6-6; J gene: TRBJ1-5; CDR3 length: 13; clone size: -; D gene: -
CDR3 DNA: TGTGCCAGCAGTTTAAGGTCAGACAGCCCCTACGAGCAGTACTTC; CDR3 protein: CASSLRSDSPYEQYF; V gene: TRBV28; J gene: TRBJ2-7; CDR3 length: 15; clone size: -; D gene: -
CDR3 DNA: TGTGCCAGTACAACGTCAGCCTACGAGCAGTACTTC; CDR3 protein: CASTTSAYEQYF; V gene: TRBV2; J gene: TRBJ2-7; CDR3 length: 12; clone size: once; D gene: -
CDR3 DNA: TGTGCCAGTAGTGCCGGGGACAGGGAGGCAGAGACCCAGTACTTC; CDR3 protein: CASSAGDREAETQYF; V gene: TRBV19; J gene: TRBJ2-5; CDR3 length: 15; clone size: -; D gene: TRBD1
CDR3 DNA: TGTGCCAGCAGTTCGACTAGCGGGAGGGTCGCCGGGGAGCTGTTTTTT; CDR3 protein: CASSSTSGRVAGELFF; V gene: TRBV6-5; J gene: TRBJ2-2; CDR3 length: 16; clone size: -; D gene: TRBD2
CDR3 DNA: TGCGCCAGCAGCCTTCCCCACAATGAGCAGTTCTTC; CDR3 protein: CASSLPHNEQFF; V gene: TRBV5-1; J gene: TRBJ2-1; CDR3 length: 12; clone size: -; D gene: -
CDR3 DNA: TGTGCCAGCGAGCAGGCTGCTAACTATGGCTACACCTTC; CDR3 protein: CASEQAANYGYTF; V gene: TRBV2; J gene: TRBJ1-2; CDR3 length: 13; clone size: -; D gene: -
CDR3 DNA: TGTGCCAGCAGTGAAGCAGAGGAGAGCACTGAAGCTTTCTTT; CDR3 protein: CASSEAEESTEAFF; V gene: TRBV6-1; J gene: TRBJ1-1; CDR3 length: 14; clone size: -; D gene: -
CDR3 DNA: TGCGCCAGCAGCTTGGGACAGGGCAGGACAGATACGCAGTATTTT; CDR3 protein: CASSLGQGRTDTQYF; V gene: TRBV5-1; J gene: TRBJ2-3; CDR3 length: 15; clone size: -; D gene: TRBD1
CDR3 DNA: TGTGCCACCACCACGAGGCAGGGGGCAGGTGGCGGGGAGCTGTTTTTT; CDR3 protein: CATTTRQGAGGGELFF; V gene: TRBV15; J gene: TRBJ2-2; CDR3 length: 16; clone size: -; D gene: TRBD1
CDR3 DNA: TGTGCCAGCAGCCTGCCGGCAGGAACGCAGTATTTT; CDR3 protein: CASSLPAGTQYF; V gene: TRBV5-6; J gene: TRBJ2-3; CDR3 length: 12; clone size: -; D gene: -
CDR3 DNA: TGTGCCAGCAGTTTAACGACAGGGGCCTACGAGCAGTACTTC; CDR3 protein: CASSLTTGAYEQYF; V gene: TRBV27; J gene: TRBJ2-7; CDR3 length: 14; clone size: -; D gene: TRBD1
CDR3 DNA: TGTGCCTGGAGTGGGGGCAGGGCGAACTATGGCTACACCTTC; CDR3 protein: CAWSGGRANYGYTF; V gene: TRBV30; J gene: TRBJ1-2; CDR3 length: 14; clone size: -; D gene: -
CDR3 DNA: TGTGCCAGCAAGCCTAGCGGGTCCAATGAGCAGTTCTTC; CDR3 protein: CASKPSGSNEQFF; V gene: TRBV6-5; J gene: TRBJ2-1; CDR3 length: 13; clone size: few; D gene: TRBD2
CDR3 DNA: TGTGCCAGCAGCTTAAGGGGCGGCAGCTCCTACAATGAGCAGTTCTTC; CDR3 protein: CASSLRGGSSYNEQFF; V gene: TRBV7-3; J gene: TRBJ2-1; CDR3 length: 16; clone size: few; D gene: -
CDR3 DNA: TGTGCCAGCAGCCCCGCCGGGACAGCCCAAGAGACCCAGTACTTC; CDR3 protein: CASSPAGTAQETQYF; V gene: TRBV5-4; J gene: TRBJ2-5; CDR3 length: 15; clone size: -; D gene: TRBD1
CDR3 DNA: TGTGCCAGCAGTTACCCCGGGACAGCATACACTGAAGCTTTCTTT; CDR3 protein: CASSYPGTAYTEAFF; V gene: TRBV28; J gene: TRBJ1-1; CDR3 length: 15; clone size: few; D gene: TRBD1
CDR3 DNA: TGTGCCTGGAGTGGATTGACAGGGCATGAAAAACTGTTTTTT; CDR3 protein: CAWSGLTGHEKLFF; V gene: TRBV30; J gene: TRBJ1-4; CDR3 length: 14; clone size: -; D gene: TRBD1
CDR3 DNA: TGTGCCAGCAGTGCCAGACTAGCGGGAGGGCGGAGGCAGTATTTT; CDR3 protein: CASSARLAGGRRQYF; V gene: TRBV27; J gene: TRBJ2-3; CDR3 length: 15; clone size: -; D gene: TRBD2
CDR3 DNA: TGTGCCAGCAGTTTAACAGGGGTGGCGGGTGAAGCTTTCTTT; CDR3 protein: CASSLTGVAGEAFF; V gene: TRBV28; J gene: TRBJ1-1; CDR3 length: 14; clone size: once; D gene: TRBD1
CDR3 DNA: TGTGCCAGCAGCTCGCAGGGGTACGAGCAGTACTTC; CDR3 protein: CASSSQGYEQYF; V gene: TRBV7-2; J gene: TRBJ2-7; CDR3 length: 12; clone size: -; D gene: -